This T cell receptor beta chain was found in a study of blood T cell repertoires in COVID-19. Study overall: The origin of the acute and convalescent COVID-19 samples was the United States, Italy and Spain. Sample material is recorded as cDNA or gDNA derived from T cells, B-cell-depleted T cells, or PBMCs.

Original handling: Nucleated cell number was recorded as an estimate derived from reference gene primer amplification. Profiling relied on immunoSEQ multiplex PCR, and the TCRdb table lists in-frame clones only, not all of them. For V, J and clone size, that table is used; D and trimming come from the DNA. The sample yields over 600,000 clones, about 90% seen once. This clone was seen more than once but under ten times. The CDR3 is 14 amino acids. V was clipped by 6 bases and J by 6 bases; unmatched bases: 6. CDR1 is SNHLY, CDR2 FYNNEI, per germline. This sequence originates from a woman younger than 30 with acute or convalescent COVID-19. What was sequenced was peripheral blood. The V call is TRBV2, the J call TRBJ1-5; 9 bases line up with TRBD1. The CDR3 DNA reads as TGTGCCAGCAGCCCGACAGGGGGTAGTCAGCCCCAGCATTTT. Translated, it gives CASSPTGGSQPQHF.